These T cell receptor beta chains were read from a single sample in a study of control samples from healthy donors and cancer patients. TCRdb keeps only in-frame clones here, not all; method: immunoSEQ multiplex PCR. The top ten hold around a tenth of the sample, which has about 84,000 clones, around 84% seen once. The sequenced sample consisted of PBMCs. All receptors come from a man aged 60 to 69 with head and neck cancer. Each CDR3 is given with its conserved first and last residue. A D gene is named only where the DNA matches it firmly. Size is stated for part of the rows, as once, few or many counts, or as a class when the clone is expanded.

abundance: few
v_gene: TRBV18
d_gene: .
j_gene: TRBJ1-2
CDR3nt: TGTGCCAGCTCACCACCATCTAAGACAGGTGGTACCTATGGCTACACCTTC
CDR3aa: CASSPPSKTGGTYGYTF

abundance: .
v_gene: TRBV30
d_gene: .
j_gene: TRBJ1-3
CDR3nt: TGTGCCTGGAAACCACCCTATGGTTTTAATGGGGGGACTGGAAACACCATATATTTT
CDR3aa: CAWKPPYGFNGGTGNTIYF

abundance: .
v_gene: TRBV19
d_gene: TRBD1
j_gene: TRBJ1-5
CDR3nt: TGTGCAGTTTCGGACAGGGGCGGACAGCCCCAGCATTTT
CDR3aa: CAVSDRGGQPQHF

abundance: .
v_gene: TRBV11-2
d_gene: .
j_gene: TRBJ1-2
CDR3nt: TGTGCCAGCAGCCGGAGACCGGGACCAAGAAAAAACTATGGCTACACCTTC
CDR3aa: CASSRRPGPRKNYGYTF

abundance: .
v_gene: TRBV2
d_gene: .
j_gene: TRBJ2-3
CDR3nt: TGTGCCAGCAGTGATGAGGTAGCGAGTAGCACAGATACGCAGTATTTT
CDR3aa: CASSDEVASSTDTQYF

abundance: once
v_gene: TRBV11-3
d_gene: .
j_gene: TRBJ2-3
CDR3nt: TGTGCCAGCAGCTTAGATGGGTGGGGCGAGGCGCCTACAGATACGCAGTATTTT
CDR3aa: CASSLDGWGEAPTDTQYF

abundance: .
v_gene: TRBV5-1
d_gene: TRBD2
j_gene: TRBJ2-1
CDR3nt: TGCGCCAGCAGCTTGGATCTAGCGGGAGTAGATGAGCAGTTCTTC
CDR3aa: CASSLDLAGVDEQFF

abundance: .
v_gene: TRBV7-2
d_gene: .
j_gene: TRBJ2-7
CDR3nt: TGTGCCAGCAGCTTAGTTATGGGATCCCGGTACGAGCAGTACTTC
CDR3aa: CASSLVMGSRYEQYF

abundance: .
v_gene: TRBV30
d_gene: TRBD2
j_gene: TRBJ2-2
CDR3nt: TGTGCCTGGAGTTCGGGGACTAGCGGGAACACCGGGGAGCTGTTTTTT
CDR3aa: CAWSSGTSGNTGELFF

abundance: .
v_gene: TRBV28
d_gene: TRBD2
j_gene: TRBJ2-7
CDR3nt: TGTGCCAGCAGCCGCGGGGCTAGCGGGGGGTCCTACGAGCAGTACTTC
CDR3aa: CASSRGASGGSYEQYF

abundance: .
v_gene: TRBV7-9
d_gene: .
j_gene: TRBJ1-4
CDR3nt: TGTGCCAGCAGCTTCTCCCGGACTGGGGAGGGCGAAAAACTGTTTTTT
CDR3aa: CASSFSRTGEGEKLFF

abundance: .
v_gene: TRBV18
d_gene: .
j_gene: TRBJ1-5
CDR3nt: TGTGCCAGCTCACTTCAGGATCAGCCCCAGCATTTT
CDR3aa: CASSLQDQPQHF

abundance: .
v_gene: TRBV4-1
d_gene: TRBD1
j_gene: TRBJ1-3
CDR3nt: TGCGCCAGCAGCTCCCGGACAGGCCTGGGAAACACCATATATTTT
CDR3aa: CASSSRTGLGNTIYF

abundance: few
v_gene: TRBV10-2
d_gene: .
j_gene: TRBJ2-1
CDR3nt: TGCGCCAGCAGTCTTACTGTATACAATGAGCAGTTCTTC
CDR3aa: CASSLTVYNEQFF

abundance: .
v_gene: TRBV18
d_gene: TRBD1
j_gene: TRBJ2-1
CDR3nt: TGTGCCAGCTCACAACAGGGGGCGCGCCCCGACAATGAGCAGTTCTTC
CDR3aa: CASSQQGARPDNEQFF

abundance: once
v_gene: TRBV6-2/TRBV6-3
d_gene: .
j_gene: TRBJ2-5
CDR3nt: TGTGCCAGCAGTTCGTGGGCAGCTATTCAAGAGACCCAGTACTTC
CDR3aa: CASSSWAAIQETQYF

abundance: few
v_gene: TRBV19
d_gene: .
j_gene: TRBJ1-5
CDR3nt: TGTGCCCGAGGGCAGATAAATCAGCCCCAGCATTTT
CDR3aa: CARGQINQPQHF

abundance: .
v_gene: TRBV28
d_gene: .
j_gene: TRBJ2-1
CDR3nt: TGTGCCAGCACTCCCTCAGGGGGAGGCTTGGGGAATGAGCAGTTCTTC
CDR3aa: CASTPSGGGLGNEQFF

abundance: .
v_gene: TRBV12-5
d_gene: .
j_gene: TRBJ2-4
CDR3nt: TGTGCTAGTGGTTTGGCCGGACAGCTAGCCAAAAACATTCAGTACTTC
CDR3aa: CASGLAGQLAKNIQYF

abundance: .
v_gene: TRBV18
d_gene: TRBD1
j_gene: TRBJ2-1
CDR3nt: TGTGCCAGCTCAAGAGGGACAGGGAATCGGAATGAGCAGTTCTTC
CDR3aa: CASSRGTGNRNEQFF

abundance: once
v_gene: TRBV28
d_gene: .
j_gene: TRBJ2-5
CDR3nt: TGTGCCAGCAGTTTGATCGGAGAGACCCAGTACTTC
CDR3aa: CASSLIGETQYF

abundance: few
v_gene: TRBV4-2
d_gene: .
j_gene: TRBJ2-3
CDR3nt: TGTGCCAGCAGCCAAGAGGGGGCTAGTCGTTGGTCCGATACGCAGTATTTT
CDR3aa: CASSQEGASRWSDTQYF

abundance: .
v_gene: TRBV3-1/TRBV3-2
d_gene: .
j_gene: TRBJ2-4
CDR3nt: TGTGCCAGCAGCCAGGGCAGGGACCCAGAAAACATTCAGTACTTC
CDR3aa: CASSQGRDPENIQYF

abundance: .
v_gene: TRBV2
d_gene: .
j_gene: TRBJ2-6
CDR3nt: TGTGCCAGCAGTGCAGGGATCTCTGGGGCCAACGTCCTGACTTTC
CDR3aa: CASSAGISGANVLTF

abundance: .
v_gene: TRBV3-1/TRBV3-2
d_gene: TRBD1
j_gene: TRBJ1-6
CDR3nt: TGTGCCAGCAGCCAAGGGGGGACAGGGCTCGGATCACCCCTCCACTTT
CDR3aa: CASSQGGTGLGSPLHF

abundance: .
v_gene: TRBV27
d_gene: .
j_gene: TRBJ2-5
CDR3nt: TGTGCCAGCAGTTTCGCGGGGAGACAAGAGACCCAGTACTTC
CDR3aa: CASSFAGRQETQYF

abundance: .
v_gene: TRBV24-1
d_gene: TRBD1
j_gene: TRBJ2-1
CDR3nt: TGTGCCACCAGTGATGCCACAGGGGCTGGGGAGCAGTTCTTC
CDR3aa: CATSDATGAGEQFF

abundance: .
v_gene: TRBV5-1
d_gene: TRBD1
j_gene: TRBJ1-5
CDR3nt: TGCGCCAGCAGCCTGACGGGACAGAGATATCAGCCCCAGCATTTT
CDR3aa: CASSLTGQRYQPQHF

abundance: .
v_gene: TRBV27
d_gene: TRBD1
j_gene: TRBJ2-3
CDR3nt: TGTGCCAGCAGCCCCGGACAGGGAACCAACACAGATACGCAGTATTTT
CDR3aa: CASSPGQGTNTDTQYF

abundance: .
v_gene: TRBV7-9
d_gene: TRBD2
j_gene: TRBJ2-2
CDR3nt: TGTGCCAGCAGCTCATCAGTTACTAGCGGGGGGAACACCGGGGAGCTGTTTTTT
CDR3aa: CASSSSVTSGGNTGELFF

abundance: .
v_gene: TRBV3-1/TRBV3-2
d_gene: .
j_gene: TRBJ2-5
CDR3nt: TGTGCCAGCAGCCAAGGGCAGCGGAAGACCCAGTACTTC
CDR3aa: CASSQGQRKTQYF

abundance: .
v_gene: TRBV27
d_gene: TRBD1
j_gene: TRBJ2-7
CDR3nt: TGTGCCAGGGAGAAGGGACAGCACTCCTACGAGCAGTACTTC
CDR3aa: CAREKGQHSYEQYF

abundance: .
v_gene: TRBV18
d_gene: TRBD2
j_gene: TRBJ2-3
CDR3nt: TGTGCCAGCTCACCAATTAGCGGGGCAGATACGCAGTATTTT
CDR3aa: CASSPISGADTQYF

abundance: .
v_gene: TRBV7-9
d_gene: .
j_gene: TRBJ1-6
CDR3nt: TGTGCCAGCAGTACAGAGGGTGGTTCACCCCTCCACTTT
CDR3aa: CASSTEGGSPLHF

abundance: many
v_gene: TRBV10-3
d_gene: TRBD2
j_gene: TRBJ2-7
CDR3nt: TGTGCCATCACCGATAGCGGGAGGGCCGTAGCCGAGCAGTACTTC
CDR3aa: CAITDSGRAVAEQYF

abundance: .
v_gene: TRBV2
d_gene: .
j_gene: TRBJ2-1
CDR3nt: TGTGCCAGCAGTGAGCGGGCAGGGACAATCAATGAGCAGTTCTTC
CDR3aa: CASSERAGTINEQFF

abundance: .
v_gene: TRBV20-1
d_gene: .
j_gene: TRBJ1-1
CDR3nt: TGCAGTGCTAGTGGTACCGGTCGCACTGAAGCTTTCTTT
CDR3aa: CSASGTGRTEAFF

abundance: few
v_gene: TRBV5-1
d_gene: TRBD1
j_gene: TRBJ2-7
CDR3nt: TGCGCCAGTACTGCAGGGGGCGCGGATCTCGAGCAGTACTTC
CDR3aa: CASTAGGADLEQYF

abundance: .
v_gene: TRBV7-9
d_gene: TRBD1
j_gene: TRBJ1-2
CDR3nt: TGTGCCAGCAGCGCCGTCCGGGACAGGGTGTATAACTATGGCTACACCTTC
CDR3aa: CASSAVRDRVYNYGYTF

abundance: .
v_gene: TRBV19
d_gene: TRBD1
j_gene: TRBJ2-6
CDR3nt: TGTGCCAGTACCCGATCACAGGGGACTGGGGCCAACGTCCTGACTTTC
CDR3aa: CASTRSQGTGANVLTF

abundance: .
v_gene: TRBV12-3/TRBV12-4
d_gene: .
j_gene: TRBJ1-3
CDR3nt: TGTGCCAGCAGCCAAGGAAACACCATATATTTT
CDR3aa: CASSQGNTIYF

abundance: .
v_gene: TRBV19
d_gene: TRBD2
j_gene: TRBJ2-1
CDR3nt: TGTGCCAGTAGTATATTTAGGACTAGCGGGACCAATGAGCAGTTCTTC
CDR3aa: CASSIFRTSGTNEQFF

abundance: once
v_gene: TRBV7-9
d_gene: .
j_gene: TRBJ2-1
CDR3nt: TGTGCCAGCAGCTTGGGAACGAACTGGCGGTCCTACAATGAGCAGTTCTTC
CDR3aa: CASSLGTNWRSYNEQFF

abundance: once
v_gene: TRBV12-3/TRBV12-4
d_gene: .
j_gene: TRBJ1-1
CDR3nt: TGTGCCAGCAGCTCCTCCATGAACACTGAAGCTTTCTTT
CDR3aa: CASSSSMNTEAFF

abundance: .
v_gene: TRBV7-8
d_gene: .
j_gene: TRBJ2-7
CDR3nt: TGTGCCAGCAGCCCCATGGGTTACGAGCAGTACTTC
CDR3aa: CASSPMGYEQYF

abundance: few
v_gene: TRBV27
d_gene: TRBD2
j_gene: TRBJ2-1
CDR3nt: TGTGCCAGCCGAAATAGCGGGACGACCTACAATGAGCAGTTCTTC
CDR3aa: CASRNSGTTYNEQFF

abundance: .
v_gene: TRBV28
d_gene: .
j_gene: TRBJ1-1
CDR3nt: TGTGCCAGCAGTACAAAGGGTTCAGGGGCCCCTGAAGCTTTCTTT
CDR3aa: CASSTKGSGAPEAFF

abundance: .
v_gene: TRBV10-3
d_gene: .
j_gene: TRBJ1-5
CDR3nt: TGTGCCATCAGTGCGCGGAGCCTAACCCAAAATAGCAATCAGCCCCAGCATTTT
CDR3aa: CAISARSLTQNSNQPQHF

abundance: .
v_gene: TRBV19
d_gene: TRBD1
j_gene: TRBJ1-5
CDR3nt: TGTGCCAGTAGCCGGGACAGGGCTCCCTTGGGCCAGCCCCAGCATTTT
CDR3aa: CASSRDRAPLGQPQHF

abundance: .
v_gene: TRBV5-1
d_gene: TRBD2
j_gene: TRBJ2-2
CDR3nt: TGCGCCAGCAGCTTTGCGGGGAGGGCCCCCTCCGGGGAGCTGTTTTTT
CDR3aa: CASSFAGRAPSGELFF

abundance: once
v_gene: TRBV27
d_gene: .
j_gene: TRBJ1-6
CDR3nt: TGTGCCAGCAGACTCCTAAATTCACCCCTCCACTTT
CDR3aa: CASRLLNSPLHF

abundance: .
v_gene: TRBV18
d_gene: TRBD1
j_gene: TRBJ2-7
CDR3nt: TGTGCCAGCTCACCAAGCCTGTCCGGGACAGTTACCTACGAGCAGTACTTC
CDR3aa: CASSPSLSGTVTYEQYF

abundance: once
v_gene: TRBV6-2/TRBV6-3
d_gene: TRBD1
j_gene: TRBJ2-7
CDR3nt: TGTGCCAGCCGTTCCGGGACAGGGCTCTACGAGCAGTACTTC
CDR3aa: CASRSGTGLYEQYF

abundance: .
v_gene: TRBV12-5
d_gene: .
j_gene: TRBJ1-3
CDR3nt: TGTGCTAGTCAGGGTTTAAACACCATATATTTT
CDR3aa: CASQGLNTIYF

abundance: .
v_gene: TRBV7-2
d_gene: .
j_gene: TRBJ1-5
CDR3nt: TGTGCCAGCAGCTTAGGCCCGGGAATAAATCAGCCCCAGCATTTT
CDR3aa: CASSLGPGINQPQHF

abundance: .
v_gene: TRBV3-1/TRBV3-2
d_gene: .
j_gene: TRBJ1-5
CDR3nt: TGTGCCAGCAGCCAGGAAGGGTCATACAATCAGCCCCAGCATTTT
CDR3aa: CASSQEGSYNQPQHF